This entry features one TCR beta chain sequence. What it binds is not known. Using immunoSEQ multiplex PCR, the repertoire was profiled, and TCRdb retains in-frame clones only, with some absent. Of about 2.1 million clones in the sample, 85% to 95% are singletons; the top ten hold around 1.7%. J gave up 2 bases and V 4 bases, and 11 bases lay outside the gene matches. Germline V lookup: CDR1 SEHNR, CDR2 FQNEAQ (reference sequence). This CDR3 region has 16 residues. The sample belongs to a study of shared clonotypes between healthy human individuals. Study-wide results and limits: Relative to their counterparts shared across all four donors, non-shared clonotypes exhibited diminished generation probabilities.

Terminally differentiated effector memory CD45RA+ cells were excluded from the naive CD8 cells, which were CD45RO-negative and positively selected for CCR7. The chain couples TRBV7-9 to TRBJ2-7; 7 nucleotides agree with TRBD1. This clonotype was obtained from a young man in good health. Some clones in this sample may be carry-over from other donors' samples. Sequencing used naive CD8+ T cells from PBMCs. CDR3 protein: CASSSYPGTVTYEQYF. CDR3 coding DNA: TGTGCCAGCAGCTCATACCCCGGGACAGTGACCTACGAGCAGTACTTC.